A selection of T cell receptor beta chains follows, all from one sample in a study of CD8+ T cells in alopecia areata. Method: immunoSEQ multiplex PCR; TCRdb's copy keeps in-frame clones and lacks some. The table shows about 30,000 clones, with 62% occurring only once. The specimen sequenced was NKG2D-high CD8+ T cells sorted from blood. The receptors originated from a human donor with alopecia areata. Both conserved end residues are part of each CDR3. Fields, in order: J gene, D gene, clone size, V gene, CDR3 DNA, CDR3 protein. A D gene is named only where the DNA matches it firmly. Where a row states a size, it is once, few, many or the class of an expanded clone; other rows omit it.

j_gene: TRBJ2-2; d_gene: TRBD2; abundance: once; v_gene: TRBV7-8; CDR3nt: TGTGTCGCCCGTTGGGGGGGGTACACCGGGGAGCTGTTTTTT; CDR3aa: CVARWGGYTGELFF
j_gene: TRBJ2-5; d_gene: TRBD1; abundance: few; v_gene: TRBV7-9; CDR3nt: TGTGCCAGCAGCTTCGTAATTGTGGGACAGAAAGAGACCCAGTACTTC; CDR3aa: CASSFVIVGQKETQYF
j_gene: TRBJ2-5; d_gene: TRBD2; abundance: -; v_gene: TRBV25-1; CDR3nt: TGTGCCAGCAGTGAATCGGGGGGAGGAGAGACCCAGTACTTC; CDR3aa: CASSESGGGETQYF
j_gene: TRBJ2-7; d_gene: TRBD1; abundance: -; v_gene: TRBV7-9; CDR3nt: TGTGCCAGCAGCTTAGGTTGGACAGGGGCACTATACGAGCAGTACTTC; CDR3aa: CASSLGWTGALYEQYF
j_gene: TRBJ2-7; d_gene: -; abundance: few; v_gene: TRBV27; CDR3nt: TGTGCCAGCAGTTTCCTGGACGGATCCTACGAGCAGTACTTC; CDR3aa: CASSFLDGSYEQYF
j_gene: TRBJ2-2; d_gene: -; abundance: -; v_gene: TRBV6-5; CDR3nt: TGTGCCAGCAGTTACTCGCATGGCGGGGAGCTGTTTTTT; CDR3aa: CASSYSHGGELFF
j_gene: TRBJ2-5; d_gene: -; abundance: -; v_gene: TRBV19; CDR3nt: TGTGCCAGGAACTCAGCCCCGGAGACCCAGTACTTC; CDR3aa: CARNSAPETQYF
j_gene: TRBJ2-1; d_gene: TRBD2; abundance: -; v_gene: TRBV13; CDR3nt: TGTGCCAGCAGCTATACTAGCGGGGGACTTTACAATGAGCAGTTCTTC; CDR3aa: CASSYTSGGLYNEQFF
j_gene: TRBJ2-5; d_gene: -; abundance: -; v_gene: TRBV7-9; CDR3nt: TGTGCCAGCAGCTTAGTTCCAGGGCAAGGGACCCAGTACTTC; CDR3aa: CASSLVPGQGTQYF
j_gene: TRBJ2-3; d_gene: -; abundance: -; v_gene: TRBV5-8; CDR3nt: TGTGCCAGCAGCTTCGGACTATTCACAGATACGCAGTATTTT; CDR3aa: CASSFGLFTDTQYF
j_gene: TRBJ1-1; d_gene: -; abundance: -; v_gene: TRBV19; CDR3nt: TGTGCCAGTAGTATAACACAGAACACTGAAGCTTTCTTT; CDR3aa: CASSITQNTEAFF
j_gene: TRBJ2-1; d_gene: -; abundance: -; v_gene: TRBV7-3; CDR3nt: TGTGCCAGCAGCTTAAACGGGCCCCTCGATGAGCAGTTCTTC; CDR3aa: CASSLNGPLDEQFF
j_gene: TRBJ2-1; d_gene: -; abundance: -; v_gene: TRBV7-9; CDR3nt: TGTGCCAGCAGCTTAGGTTTGGGTGAGCAGTTCTTC; CDR3aa: CASSLGLGEQFF
j_gene: TRBJ2-7; d_gene: TRBD2; abundance: -; v_gene: TRBV7-9; CDR3nt: TGTGCCAGCAGAGGACTAGCGGGGCCCCCCTACGAGCAGTACTTC; CDR3aa: CASRGLAGPPYEQYF
j_gene: TRBJ1-2; d_gene: TRBD1; abundance: once; v_gene: TRBV29-1; CDR3nt: TGCAGCGTGAACCGGGACAGTTCTAACTATGGCTACACCTTC; CDR3aa: CSVNRDSSNYGYTF
j_gene: TRBJ2-5; d_gene: TRBD1; abundance: once; v_gene: TRBV13; CDR3nt: TGTGCCAGCAGCGAAGACAGGGGGGAAGAGACCCAGTACTTC; CDR3aa: CASSEDRGEETQYF